The subject of this entry is one T cell receptor (beta chain). The CDR3 is 13 amino acids. The V and J ends lost 5 bases and 13 bases respectively, with 15 bases between them. This entry belongs to a study of identical twins. Using its own MiXCR run on the 5' RACE reads, TCRdb lists one record per CDR3 protein. The sample contains some 690,000 distinct CDR3 sequences, around 20% of which appear only once. The sample also formed part of further work on T cells expressing NK-cell markers. That paper adds: In the group of eight sequenced donors, seven were HCMV-seropositive and one was seronegative. NKG2C+ dominant clonotype frequencies in 6 or 7 donors were roughly 1.0-7.5% of CD8+ T cells.

The chain uses TRBV12-3 or TRBV12-4 and TRBJ1-6, with D perhaps TRBD1 (5 bases). Input material: PBMCs. This TCR came from a woman aged 18-29 years in good health. The CDR3 loop reads CASSLTMGPPLHF. In DNA, the CDR3 is TGTGCCAGCAGTCTCACCATGGGGCCCCCCCTCCACTTT.